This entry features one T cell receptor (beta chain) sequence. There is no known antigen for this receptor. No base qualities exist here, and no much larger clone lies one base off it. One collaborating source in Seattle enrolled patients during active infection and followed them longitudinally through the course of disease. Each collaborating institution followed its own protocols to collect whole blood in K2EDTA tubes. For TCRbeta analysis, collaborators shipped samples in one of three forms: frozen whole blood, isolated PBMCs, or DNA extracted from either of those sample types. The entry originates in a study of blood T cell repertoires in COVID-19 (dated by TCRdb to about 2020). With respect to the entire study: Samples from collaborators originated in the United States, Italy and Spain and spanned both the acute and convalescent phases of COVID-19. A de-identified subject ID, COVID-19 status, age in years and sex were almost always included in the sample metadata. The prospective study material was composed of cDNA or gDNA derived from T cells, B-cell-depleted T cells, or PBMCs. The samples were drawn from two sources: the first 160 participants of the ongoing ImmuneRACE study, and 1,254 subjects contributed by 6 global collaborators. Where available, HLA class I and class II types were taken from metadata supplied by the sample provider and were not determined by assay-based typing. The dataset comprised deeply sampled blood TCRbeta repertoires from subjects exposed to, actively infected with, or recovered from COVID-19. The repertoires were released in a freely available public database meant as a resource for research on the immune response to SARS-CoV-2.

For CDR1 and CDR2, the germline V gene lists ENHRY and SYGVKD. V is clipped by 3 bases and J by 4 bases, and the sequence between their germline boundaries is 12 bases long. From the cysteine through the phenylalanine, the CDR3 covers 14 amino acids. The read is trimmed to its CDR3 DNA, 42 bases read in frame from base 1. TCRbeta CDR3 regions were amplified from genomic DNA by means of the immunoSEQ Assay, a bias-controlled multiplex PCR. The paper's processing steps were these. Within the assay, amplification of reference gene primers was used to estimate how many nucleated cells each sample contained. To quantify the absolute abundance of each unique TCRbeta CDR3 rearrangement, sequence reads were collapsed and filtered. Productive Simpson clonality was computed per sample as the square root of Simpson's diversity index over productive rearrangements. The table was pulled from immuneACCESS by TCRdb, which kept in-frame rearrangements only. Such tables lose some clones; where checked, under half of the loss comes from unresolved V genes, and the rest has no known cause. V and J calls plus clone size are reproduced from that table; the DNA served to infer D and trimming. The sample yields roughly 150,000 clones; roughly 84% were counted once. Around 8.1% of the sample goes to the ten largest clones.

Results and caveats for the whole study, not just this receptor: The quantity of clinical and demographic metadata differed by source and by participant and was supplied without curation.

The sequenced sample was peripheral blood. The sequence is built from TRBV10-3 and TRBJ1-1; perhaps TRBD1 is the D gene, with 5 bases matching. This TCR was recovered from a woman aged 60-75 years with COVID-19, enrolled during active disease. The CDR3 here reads CAISELHTGTEAFF. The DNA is TGTGCCATCAGTGAACTCCATACAGGCACTGAAGCTTTCTTT.